One and the same sample provided the 27 T cell receptor beta chains below, sequenced in a study of blood T cells in healthy people across ages. The second PCR ran roughly 6 to 12 cycles with a sample-barcoded 5' primer and J-beta primers. TCRdb re-derived calls from the 5' RACE reads in MiXCR, one entry per CDR3 protein. The data contain approximately 810,000 distinct CDR3 sequences, around 28% of them seen just once; the ten biggest clones take up roughly a sixth. What was sequenced was blood. Receptors were obtained from an elderly woman in good health.

This clonotype appeared many times. The chain combines TRBV7-2 with TRBJ2-1; tentative D call: TRBD2 (5 bases). Germline CDR1 reads SGHTA; CDR2 reads FQGNSA. CDR3 size: 14 residues. V was pared by 4 bases and J by 13 bases, with 20 bases between. This chain's CDR3 is CASSSRTGTLGQFF. DNA of the CDR3: TGTGCCAGCAGCTCCCGGACGGGAACTCTGGGTCAGTTCTTC.

This clonotype was picked up many times. This rearrangement joins TRBV20-1 to TRBJ2-7, with a possible D match to TRBD1 (6 bases). Germline assignment: CDR1 DFQATT and CDR2 SNEGSKA (reference sequence). Trimming removed 1 base at V and 3 bases at J, with 10 bases between. This CDR3 is built from 13 residues. The CDR3 sequence is CSARGGRVYEQYF. The CDR3 nucleotides are TGCAGTGCTAGAGGGGGGCGGGTCTACGAGCAGTACTTC.

This clonotype was observed at least ten times. The CDR3 DNA reads as TGTGCCAGTAGTATAGATTCGGCCCAGGGGTTCAAGCAGTACTTC. Amino acids: CASSIDSAQGFKQYF. This chain joins TRBV19 and TRBJ2-7; D perhaps matches TRBD1 (6 bases). The CDR3 extends over 15 amino acids. Deletions cut 0 bases from V and 8 bases from J, with 17 bases between. Germline lookup yields CDR1 LNHDA and CDR2 SQIVND (reference sequence).

The rearrangement joins TRBV6-1 to TRBJ2-5; D is uncertain. This CDR3 is 15 amino acids long. The germline V gene has CDR1 MNHNS and CDR2 SASEGT. The ends were cut back, 4 bases at V and 1 base at J, with 13 bases in the middle. DNA of the CDR3: TGTGCCAGCAGTGGTGCCCCGGAAAGCCAAGAGACCCAGTACTTC. Translated: CASSGAPESQETQYF.

This clonotype was picked up many times. V and J are TRBV6-2 or TRBV6-3 and TRBJ2-1; the D is unclear. This CDR3 comprises 15 residues. Germline lookup yields CDR1 MNHEY and CDR2 SVGEGT. The V end lost 2 bases, the J end lost 4 bases, and 12 bases lay between the germline ends. The CDR3 sequence: CASSYVVGRYNEQFF. The CDR3 DNA follows: TGTGCCAGCAGTTACGTCGTCGGGCGATACAATGAGCAGTTCTTC.

The chain links TRBV18 to TRBJ1-2; D is uncertain. V was shortened by 2 bases and J by 4 bases, with 8 bases between the two germline ends. Germline-derived CDR1 and CDR2 are KGHSH and LQKENI. The CDR3 length is 13 residues. The CDR3: CASSPTDGYGYTF. The CDR3 DNA follows: TGTGCCAGCTCACCAACGGACGGCTATGGCTACACCTTC.

Comments on this clonotype: It is likely a read error, because the conserved phenylalanine at the end of the CDR3 is missing. The V and J genes are TRBV6-2 or TRBV6-3 and TRBJ1-1; a possible D gene is TRBD1 (5 bases). The V end was cut by 5 bases, the J end by 1 base, with 11 bases between. The CDR3 is made up of 14 amino acids. Germline CDR1 MNHEY, CDR2 SVGEGT. The CDR3 sequence is CASSTGYKNTEAFL. CDR3 sequence (DNA): TGTGCCAGCAGTACAGGATACAAGAACACTGAAGCTTTCCTT.

Many counts were recorded for this clonotype. The J gene is TRBJ2-7, the V gene TRBV10-3; 7 positions agree with TRBD2. There are 16 residues in the CDR3. Looked up from germline, CDR1 is ENHRY and CDR2 is SYGVKD. Trimming at V came to 1 base and at J to 3 bases, leaving 9 bases not matched to a gene. The CDR3 loop reads CAISELAASGLYEQYF. The CDR3 DNA reads as TGTGCCATCAGTGAGTTAGCGGCTAGCGGTCTCTACGAGCAGTACTTC.

Many counts were recorded for this clonotype. The chain employs TRBV7-2 and TRBJ2-1; tentatively, D is TRBD1 (7 bases). The length of the CDR3 is 14 residues. V was pared by 6 bases and J by 10 bases, with 19 bases between. CDR1 is SGHTA and CDR2 is FQGNSA in the germline V gene. CDR3 loop: CASSYNSQGGEQFF. As DNA, the CDR3 is TGTGCCAGCAGTTATAATTCGCAGGGGGGCGAGCAGTTCTTC.

The CDR3 loop is CASSLDGVNTEAFF. DNA of the CDR3: TGCGCCAGCAGCTTGGACGGGGTGAACACTGAAGCTTTCTTT. The chain links TRBV5-1 to TRBJ1-1; unclear D gene. The ends were cut back, 0 bases at V and 0 bases at J, with 6 bases in the middle. CDR3 length: 14 amino acids. Germline V gene data show CDR1 as SGHRS and CDR2 as YFSETQ.

The J gene is TRBJ1-2, the V gene TRBV6-2 or TRBV6-3; perhaps TRBD1 as D (5 bases). V shed 2 bases and J shed 9 bases, with 13 bases lying between them. Germline CDR1 is MNHEY and CDR2 is SVGEGT. There are 13 residues in the CDR3. CDR3 coding DNA: TGTGCCAGCAGTTACGCGGACAAAGCTCGCTACACCTTC. Translation gives CASSYADKARYTF.

In this sample, this clonotype turned up a few times. The rearrangement joins TRBV20-1 to TRBJ2-4; D ambiguous. CDR3 length: 14 residues. The V and J ends lost 3 bases and 6 bases respectively, with 15 bases between them. Germline assignment: CDR1 DFQATT and CDR2 SNEGSKA (reference sequence). CDR3 sequence (DNA): TGCAGTGCTAGTCCACAGCCCGCCGGAAACATTCAGTACTTC. As protein: CSASPQPAGNIQYF.

This clonotype appeared a few times. This CDR3 is CAWKGFDGGEQFF. Written as DNA, the CDR3 is TGTGCCTGGAAGGGGTTCGACGGGGGTGAGCAGTTCTTC. This chain joins TRBV30 and TRBJ2-1; the D gene is possibly TRBD2 (6 bases). This CDR3 is built from 13 residues. Germline CDR1 and CDR2: GTSNPN and SVGIG (reference sequence). V shed 4 bases and J shed 9 bases, with 16 bases lying between them.

Concerning this clonotype: This could be a read error, since a much larger clone is one nucleotide away. The V gene is TRBV11-2, the J gene TRBJ2-5; D is possibly TRBD2 (5 bases). The CDR3 runs to 14 residues. CDR1 and CDR2 from the germline V gene are SGHAT and FQNNGV. Here the CDR3 DNA reads TGTGCCAGCAGCTTCTTCCTAACTGGGGAGACCCGGTACTTC. Encoded protein: CASSFFLTGETRYF.

The chain recombines TRBV27 with TRBJ1-2, with D possibly TRBD1 on 6 matching bases. The length of the CDR3 is 14 residues. Germline values: CDR1 MNHEY, CDR2 SMNVEV (reference sequence). V lost 5 bases and J lost 4, with 14 bases in between. This CDR3 is CASSNGGGGYGYTF. CDR3 sequence (DNA): TGTGCCAGCAGTAATGGGGGCGGGGGCTATGGCTACACCTTC.

This chain joins TRBV5-4 and TRBJ2-3, with D hard to call. CDR1 is SGHNT, CDR2 YYREEE, per germline (reference sequence). The CDR3 has 13 residues. The ends were cut back, 0 bases at V and 5 bases at J, with 7 bases in the middle. The CDR3 reads CASSLAWEDTQYF. The CDR3 DNA sequence: TGTGCCAGCAGCTTGGCCTGGGAAGATACGCAGTATTTT.

This clonotype has a count of ten or more. The chain recombines TRBV6-1 with TRBJ2-1, with unresolved D. Looked up from germline, CDR1 is MNHNS and CDR2 is SASEGT. CDR3 length: 14 amino acids. Trimming pared 7 bases from V and 5 bases from J, leaving 15 bases between. CDR3 loop: CASTHPMIDNEQFF. For the CDR3, the DNA is TGTGCCAGCACCCACCCGATGATAGACAATGAGCAGTTCTTC.

This sequence joins TRBV27 and TRBJ1-1; D gene ambiguous. In germline, CDR1 is MNHEY, CDR2 SMNVEV (reference sequence). The CDR3 length is 11 residues. Between the trimmed V and J ends, which lost 10 bases and 1 base, there was a span of 7 bases. The CDR3, as DNA: TGTGCCACTCACCGGAACACTGAAGCTTTCTTT. Translated, it gives CATHRNTEAFF.

This clonotype came up many times. The chain combines TRBV10-3 with TRBJ2-7; D not certain. The CDR3 runs 13 residues. The V and J ends lost 3 bases and 1 base respectively, with 7 bases between them. Germline V gene lookup returns CDR1 ENHRY and CDR2 SYGVKD. The CDR3 spells CAISEAVSYEQYF. Here the CDR3 DNA reads TGTGCCATCAGTGAAGCAGTATCCTACGAGCAGTACTTC.

V usage is TRBV18 and J usage is TRBJ2-3, with 8 nucleotides matching TRBD1. From germline, CDR1 is KGHSH and CDR2 LQKENI. The length of the CDR3 is 16 residues. Unmatched junction bases numbered 10, after V lost 4 bases and J lost 4 bases. The CDR3 is CASSLAWTGNADTQYF. CDR3 coding DNA: TGTGCCAGCTCACTCGCATGGACAGGGAACGCAGATACGCAGTATTTT. Filled out from reference TRBV18 and TRBJ2-3, the complete variable domain reads NAGVMQNPRHLVRRRGQEARLRCSPMKGHSHVYWYRQLPEEGLKFMVYLQKENIIDESGMPKERFSAEFPKEGPSILRIQQVVRGDSAAYFCASSLAWTGNADTQYFGPGTRLTVL.

Many counts were recorded for this clonotype. This sequence joins TRBV7-2 and TRBJ2-5, with D possibly matching TRBD1 (6 bases). Germline assignment: CDR1 SGHTA and CDR2 FQGNSA. The CDR3 totals 15 residues. Between the trimmed V and J ends, which lost 1 base and 2 bases, there was a span of 11 bases. This chain's CDR3 is CASSLVGRGQETQYF. The CDR3 DNA follows: TGTGCCAGCAGCTTAGTAGGCAGGGGTCAAGAGACCCAGTACTTC. The variable domain in full, with the rest retrieved from reference TRBV7-2 and TRBJ2-5, is GAGVSQSPSNKVTEKGKDVELRCDPISGHTALYWYRQSLGQGLEFLIYFQGNSAPDKSGLPSDRFSAERTGGSVSTLTIQRTQQEDSAVYLCASSLVGRGQETQYFGPGTRLLVL.

This clonotype was detected many times. The chain combines TRBV18 with TRBJ2-7; TRBD2 agrees at 15 bases. Trimming at V came to 5 bases and at J to 1 base, leaving 0 bases not matched to a gene. This CDR3 is 15 amino acids long. Germline V lookup: CDR1 KGHSH, CDR2 LQKENI. The CDR3, as DNA: TGTGCCAGCTCAGGGACTAGCGGGGGGTCCTACGAGCAGTACTTC. Translating it yields CASSGTSGGSYEQYF.

This clonotype was counted at least ten times. The chain has TRBV6-2 or TRBV6-3 and TRBJ2-4; the match to TRBD1 covers 7 bases. The length of the CDR3 is 17 residues. Germline values: CDR1 MNHEY, CDR2 SVGEGT. V trimming: 2 bases; J trimming: 0 bases; junction bases outside the gene matches: 7. CDR3 protein: CASSYGDRSVAKNIQYF. The CDR3 DNA reads TGTGCCAGCAGTTACGGGGACAGATCGGTAGCCAAAAACATTCAGTACTTC.

This clonotype has only a few counts. A read error is possible here, since a much larger clone lies one base away. The chain combines TRBV20-1 with TRBJ2-1; D possibly corresponds to TRBD1 (5 bases). There are 13 residues in the CDR3. Looked up from germline, CDR1 is DFQATT and CDR2 is SNEGSKA (reference sequence). The germline V and J ends were trimmed by 7 bases and 13 bases, with 23 bases remaining between them. CDR3 nucleotides: TGCAGTGGCCTTGAGGACACCCAAGAGACCCAGTTCTTC. This gives the protein CSGLEDTQETQFF.

The chain links TRBV3-1 to TRBJ1-1; D not certain. Germline CDR1 is LGHDT and CDR2 is YNNKEL (reference sequence). This CDR3 spans 13 amino acids. V was shortened by 3 bases and J by 7 bases, with 12 bases between the two germline ends. CDR3 loop: CASSHRQSREAFF. The CDR3, as DNA: TGTGCCAGCAGCCACCGGCAGTCCCGTGAAGCTTTCTTT.

This clonotype was seen only a few times. V and J are TRBV5-1 and TRBJ1-5, with 10 bases lining up with TRBD1. J lost 7 bases, V lost 3 bases, and 7 bases had no gene match. Germline values: CDR1 SGHRS, CDR2 YFSETQ. The CDR3 runs 15 residues. CDR3 sequence reads: CASSSGTGAGQPQHF. Here the CDR3 DNA reads TGCGCCAGCAGCTCCGGGACAGGGGCGGGACAGCCCCAGCATTTT.

The table lists this clonotype with many counts. CDR3: CASSLLQVVGLEKLFF. The CDR3 nucleotides read TGTGCCAGCAGCTTGTTACAGGTGGTTGGGCTTGAAAAACTGTTTTTT. This chain connects TRBV5-5 to TRBJ1-4; a possible D gene is TRBD1 (5 bases). The V end lost 1 base, the J end lost 7 bases, and 17 bases lay between the germline ends. The CDR3 length is 16 residues. Germline CDR1 is SGHKS and CDR2 is YYEKEE (reference sequence).